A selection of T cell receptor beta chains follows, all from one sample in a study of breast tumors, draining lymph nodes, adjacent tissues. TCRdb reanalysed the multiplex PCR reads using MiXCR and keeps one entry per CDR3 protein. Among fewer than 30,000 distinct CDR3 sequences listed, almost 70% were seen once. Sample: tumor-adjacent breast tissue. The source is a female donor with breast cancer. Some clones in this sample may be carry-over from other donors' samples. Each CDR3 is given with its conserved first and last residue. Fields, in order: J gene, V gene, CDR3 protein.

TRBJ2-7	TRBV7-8	CASSLDPYRVYEQYF
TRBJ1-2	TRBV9	CASSVEPGTGYGYTF
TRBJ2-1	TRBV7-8	CASSARTGLSYNEQFF
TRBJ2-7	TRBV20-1	CSARVGSAYEQYF
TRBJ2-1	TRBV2	CATKQTGVSDEQFF
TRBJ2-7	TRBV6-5	CASSRPGQGYEQYF
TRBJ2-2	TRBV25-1	CASSPREANTGELFF
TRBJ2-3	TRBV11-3	CASSLSFDRGGDTQYF
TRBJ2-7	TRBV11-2	CASTQGGGIHPYEQYF
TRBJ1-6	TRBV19	CASGRDHNSPLHF
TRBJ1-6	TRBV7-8	CASSFEVGYNSPLHF
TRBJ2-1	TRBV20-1	CSATKPGQGMYNEQFF
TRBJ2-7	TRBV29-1	CSAGSGIGEQYF
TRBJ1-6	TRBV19	CASSIGPTPLHF
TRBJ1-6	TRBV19	CASSGQGAGSPLHF
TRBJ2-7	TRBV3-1	CASSPGTPLGEQYF
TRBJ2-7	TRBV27	CATLGPSGEQYF
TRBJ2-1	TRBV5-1	CASRAAGEYNEQFF
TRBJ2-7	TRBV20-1	CSARGGHDYEQYF
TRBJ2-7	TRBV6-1	CASRDQAGGSYEQYF
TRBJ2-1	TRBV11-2	CASSLNFGGGYNEQFF
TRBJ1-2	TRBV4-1	CASSPLGPGGGAGGYTF
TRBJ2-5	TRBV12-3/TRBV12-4	CASRSRWDLPQETQYF